This T cell receptor beta chain was captured by sequencing in a study of T-cell reconstitution after alpha-beta-depleted transplantation in children. The germline CDR1 and CDR2 sequences are SGHRS and YFSETQ. The CDR3 loop spans 14 amino acids. V dropped 4 bases and J dropped 8; count of bases not matched to a gene: 9. Preparation of the TCRbeta library used unique molecular identifiers. TCRdb reanalysed the PCR reads using MiXCR and keeps one entry per CDR3 protein. The sample lists fewer than 550,000 distinct CDR3 sequences; roughly 10% were seen once. In this sample, this clonotype turned up a few times.

The V call is TRBV5-1, the J call TRBJ2-1, with 7 bases aligning to TRBD2. The receptor's source is a human donor who donated a stem cell graft to a child with acute myeloid leukemia. The sequenced sample was PBMCs from the stem cell graft donor, obtained from the stem cell graft. The CDR3 sequence is CASSPGLGGYEQFF. CDR3 DNA sequence: TGCGCCAGCAGCCCCGGACTAGGAGGGTATGAGCAGTTCTTC.